The 2 T cell receptor beta chains listed next were all sequenced from one sample in a study of blood T cell repertoires in COVID-19 (dated by TCRdb to about 2020). The method behind the library was the immunoSEQ multiplex PCR assay. The immuneACCESS repertoire file appears here via TCRdb, limited to in-frame rearrangements. These files lack a portion of the clones; in checked studies, under half of the deficit traces to unresolved V genes, and the cause of the others is not known. Here the sample has about 200,000 clones; about 90% occur a single time. The top ten hold over 2% of the sample. The sequenced sample consisted of peripheral blood. Source of these receptors: a woman aged 45-60 years with acute or convalescent COVID-19.

This chain joins TRBV11-3 and TRBJ2-1, with D tentatively TRBD1 (5 bases). CDR3 length: 15 amino acids. CDR1 is SGHNT, CDR2 YENEEA, per germline. The V gene lost 1 base and the J gene lost 2 bases, with 9 bases spanning the gap. The CDR3 coding sequence is TGTGCCAGCAGCTTAGCCCAGGGTGCCTACAATGAGCAGTTCTTC. Translated, it gives CASSLAQGAYNEQFF.

The chain joins TRBV6-5 to TRBJ2-3, with 8 bases that match TRBD1. The CDR3 spans 13 residues. In germline, CDR1 is MNHEY, CDR2 SVGAGI. J was trimmed by 6 bases and V by 6 bases; bases with no gene match: 5. Here the CDR3 reads CASSPRGPDTQYF. CDR3 nucleotides: TGTGCCAGCAGCCCCAGGGGGCCGGATACGCAGTATTTT.